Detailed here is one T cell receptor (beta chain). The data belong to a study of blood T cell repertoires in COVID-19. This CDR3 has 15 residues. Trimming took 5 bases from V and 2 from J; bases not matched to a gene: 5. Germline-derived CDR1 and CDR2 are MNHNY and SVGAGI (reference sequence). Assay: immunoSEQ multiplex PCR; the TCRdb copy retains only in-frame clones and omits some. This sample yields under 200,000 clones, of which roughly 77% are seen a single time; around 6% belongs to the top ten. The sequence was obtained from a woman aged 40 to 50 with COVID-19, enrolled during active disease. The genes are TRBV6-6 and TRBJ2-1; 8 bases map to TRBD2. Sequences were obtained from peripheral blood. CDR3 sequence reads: CASSQTSGTYNEQFF. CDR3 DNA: TGTGCCAGCAGTCAAACTAGCGGTACCTACAATGAGCAGTTCTTC.